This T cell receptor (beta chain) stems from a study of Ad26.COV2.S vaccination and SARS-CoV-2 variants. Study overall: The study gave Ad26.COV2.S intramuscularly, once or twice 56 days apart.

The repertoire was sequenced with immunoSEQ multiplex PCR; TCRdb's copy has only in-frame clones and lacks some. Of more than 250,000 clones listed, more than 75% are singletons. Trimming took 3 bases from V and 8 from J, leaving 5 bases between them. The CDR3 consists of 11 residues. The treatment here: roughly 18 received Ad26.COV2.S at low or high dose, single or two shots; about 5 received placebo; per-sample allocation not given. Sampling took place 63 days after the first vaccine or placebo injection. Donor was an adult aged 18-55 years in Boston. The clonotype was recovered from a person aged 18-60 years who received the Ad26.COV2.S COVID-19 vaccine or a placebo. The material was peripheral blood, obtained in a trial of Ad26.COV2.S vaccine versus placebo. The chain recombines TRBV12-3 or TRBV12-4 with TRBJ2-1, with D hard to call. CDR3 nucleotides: TGTGCCAGCAGTTTGGAATATGAGCAGTTCTTC. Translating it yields CASSLEYEQFF.